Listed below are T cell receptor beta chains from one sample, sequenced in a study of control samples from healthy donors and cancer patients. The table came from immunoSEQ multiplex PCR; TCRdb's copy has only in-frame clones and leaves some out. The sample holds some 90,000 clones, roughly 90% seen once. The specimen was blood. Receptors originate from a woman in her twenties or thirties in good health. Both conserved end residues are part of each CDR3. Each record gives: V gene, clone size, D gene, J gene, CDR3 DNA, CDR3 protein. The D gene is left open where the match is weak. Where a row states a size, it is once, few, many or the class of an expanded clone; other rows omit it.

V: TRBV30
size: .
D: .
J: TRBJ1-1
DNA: TGTGCCTGGGACGCGAACACTGAAGCTTTCTTT
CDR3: CAWDANTEAFF

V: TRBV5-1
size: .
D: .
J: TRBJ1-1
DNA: TGCGCCAGCAGCTTGGCGGCGATTGTCGGGTATGCTTTCTTT
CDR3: CASSLAAIVGYAFF

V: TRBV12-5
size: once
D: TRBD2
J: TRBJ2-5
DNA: TGTGCTAGTGGTTCTCCATCAGGGACTAGCGGAGCCTTGGGAGAGACCCAGTACTTC
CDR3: CASGSPSGTSGALGETQYF

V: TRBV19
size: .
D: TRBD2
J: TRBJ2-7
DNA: TGTGCCAGTAGCCACAGGCGGGAGGGCCCGTACGAGCAGTACTTC
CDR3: CASSHRREGPYEQYF

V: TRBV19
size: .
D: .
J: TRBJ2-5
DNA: TGTGCCAGTAGTATGTTTGGGGGCGCCGGTCAAGAGACCCAGTACTTC
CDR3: CASSMFGGAGQETQYF

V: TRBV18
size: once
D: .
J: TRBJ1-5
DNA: TGTGCCAGCTCACTCGGCGGGGGCAATCAGCCCCAGCATTTT
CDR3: CASSLGGGNQPQHF

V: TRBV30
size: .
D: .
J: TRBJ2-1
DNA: TGTGCCTGCCATGGTAGGGTTTCCTACAATGAGCAGTTCTTC
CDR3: CACHGRVSYNEQFF

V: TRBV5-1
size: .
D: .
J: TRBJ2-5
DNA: TGCGCCAGCACCGTGGGTTTCCAAGAGACCCAGTACTTC
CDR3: CASTVGFQETQYF

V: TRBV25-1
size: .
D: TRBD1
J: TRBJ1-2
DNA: TGTGCCAGCAGTTCAGGACAGGGGGCTTTTGGCTACACCTTC
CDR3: CASSSGQGAFGYTF

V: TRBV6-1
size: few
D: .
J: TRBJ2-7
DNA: TGTGCCAGCAGTGAGGACACATTCTACGAGCAGTACTTC
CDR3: CASSEDTFYEQYF

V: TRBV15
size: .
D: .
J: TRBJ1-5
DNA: TGTGCCACCAGCAGAGTTCCCCCTCGGAATAGCAATCAGCCCCAGCATTTT
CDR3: CATSRVPPRNSNQPQHF

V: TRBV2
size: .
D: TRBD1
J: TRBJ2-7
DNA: TGTGCCAGCAGTGAGGCCAGGGGGACATACGAGCAGTACTTC
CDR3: CASSEARGTYEQYF

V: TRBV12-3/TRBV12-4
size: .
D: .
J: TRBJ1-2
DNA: TGTGCCAGCAGTTTGGGAGGGTTCGGCGGCTACACCTTC
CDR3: CASSLGGFGGYTF

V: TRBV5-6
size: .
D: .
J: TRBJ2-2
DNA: TGTGCCAGCAGCTCATTAGACAGGTCCGGGGAGCTGTTTTTT
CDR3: CASSSLDRSGELFF

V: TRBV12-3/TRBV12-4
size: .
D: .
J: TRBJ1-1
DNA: TGTGCCAGCACTTCGCGCGGGAACACTGAAGCTTTCTTT
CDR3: CASTSRGNTEAFF

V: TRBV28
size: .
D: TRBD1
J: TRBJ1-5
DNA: TGTGCCAGCAGTTCGGGACAGGGGGGGAATCAGCCCCAGCATTTT
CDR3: CASSSGQGGNQPQHF

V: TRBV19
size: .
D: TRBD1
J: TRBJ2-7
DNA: TGTGCCAGTAGTATCGACAGGGGAGCATACGAGCAGTACTTC
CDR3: CASSIDRGAYEQYF

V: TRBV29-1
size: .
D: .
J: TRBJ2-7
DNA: TGCAGCGTTGAAGTCGGGTTTGCGGGCGAGCAGTACTTC
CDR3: CSVEVGFAGEQYF

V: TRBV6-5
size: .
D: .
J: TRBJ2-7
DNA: TGTGCCAGCCGGGACTACGAGCAGTACTTC
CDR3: CASRDYEQYF

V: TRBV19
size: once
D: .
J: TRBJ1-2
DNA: TGTGCCAGTAGTAATACATGGGACGGTGGGTATGGCTACACCTTC
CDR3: CASSNTWDGGYGYTF

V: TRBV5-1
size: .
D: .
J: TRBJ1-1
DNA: TGCGCCAGCAGCTTGGACTATACAGGGACTGAAGCTTTCTTT
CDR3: CASSLDYTGTEAFF

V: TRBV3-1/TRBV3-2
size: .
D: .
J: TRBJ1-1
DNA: TGTGCCAGCAGCCCCCTGGGACTAATGAACACTGAAGCTTTCTTT
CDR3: CASSPLGLMNTEAFF

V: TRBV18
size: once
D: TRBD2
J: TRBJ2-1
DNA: TGTGCCAGCTCACTGGGACTAGCCAAGCCGGACAATGAGCAGTTCTTC
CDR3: CASSLGLAKPDNEQFF

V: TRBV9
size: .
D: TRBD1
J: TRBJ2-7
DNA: TGTGCCAGCAGCGTAGGGACAGGGGGCATTAATTTTAACTACGAGCAGTACTTC
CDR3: CASSVGTGGINFNYEQYF

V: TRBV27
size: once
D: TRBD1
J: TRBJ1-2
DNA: TGTGCCAGCAGTTACGGACAGGGAAACTATGGCTACACCTTC
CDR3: CASSYGQGNYGYTF